At least ten counts were recorded for the clone carrying this T cell receptor (beta chain). Its specificity is unknown. Conversion of TCR transcripts into cDNA relied on 5'RACE template switching, which added a universal primer site and UMIs. One entry per CDR3 protein, called by TCRdb with MiXCR from the 5' RACE reads. There are about 210,000 distinct CDR3 sequences in the sample; about 3% occur only once, and about 3% lies in the top ten. This entry comes from a study of T cells after yellow fever vaccination. Study-level points and caveats: Researchers report a weaker secondary response that nonetheless peaked faster, day 5 versus 15. Primary-vaccination clones mostly resurfaced post-booster (nearly 97% CD4, 75% to 90% CD8). The CD4 and CD8 compartments had a small share of their clonotypes in common.

Germline V gene lookup returns CDR1 SGHDT and CDR2 YYEEEE. The CDR3 is 15 residues long. V was clipped by 6 bases and J by 4 bases, with 18 bases between them. Sequenced here: CD4+ T cells sorted from PBMCs, sampled 10 days after the yellow fever booster vaccination. This TCR was recovered from a man between 18 and 35 years old who received the YFV17D yellow fever vaccine. The chain uses TRBV5-6 and TRBJ2-3; D perhaps matches TRBD2 (7 bases). DNA for the CDR3: TGTGCCAGCATTTACGGGGGCGGGGGTTCAGATACGCAGTATTTT. Protein product: CASIYGGGGSDTQYF.